Listed below are T cell receptor beta chains from one sample, sequenced in a study of Tregs in tolerant kidney transplant recipients. Clones were sequenced by immunoSEQ multiplex PCR, and TCRdb holds only the in-frame ones, with some missing. The table has tens of thousands of clones, 95% to 98% seen once. The material sequenced was Tregs from blood, taken before the transplant. The receptors originated from a human donor who received a combined kidney and bone marrow transplant. CDR3s include the opening cysteine and the closing phenylalanine or tryptophan. The D gene is left open where the match is weak. Expanded clones are given a class, and other clones once, few, many or no size at all.

v_gene	d_gene	j_gene	abundance	CDR3nt	CDR3aa
TRBV7-3	TRBD1	TRBJ2-5	once	TGTGCCAGCAGCTCGACAGGGGAAGAGACCCAGTACTTC	CASSSTGEETQYF
TRBV18	TRBD2	TRBJ2-7	.	TGTGCCAGCTCACCACGGACTAGCGGGGCCTACGAGCAGTACTTC	CASSPRTSGAYEQYF
TRBV7-2	TRBD2	TRBJ2-7	.	TGTGCCAGCAGCTTGGTTAGCGGGAACTCCTACGAGCAGTACTTC	CASSLVSGNSYEQYF
TRBV6-1	.	TRBJ1-2	once	TGTGCCAGCAGTGGAGTGACAGTGACTAACTATGGCTACACCTTC	CASSGVTVTNYGYTF
TRBV5-4	TRBD2	TRBJ2-3	.	TGTGCCAGCAGCTCCCGACCCCCCAGCGGGAGAGGGGCCCTCACAGATACGCAGTATTTT	CASSSRPPSGRGALTDTQYF
TRBV28	TRBD1	TRBJ1-5	.	TGTGCCAGCAGTTTAGTGAGGGGGCAGGGGCAGCCCCAGCATTTT	CASSLVRGQGQPQHF
TRBV5-1	.	TRBJ1-2	.	TGCGCCAGCAGCCCCCGACAAGAGAGTGGCTACACCTTC	CASSPRQESGYTF
TRBV5-6	.	TRBJ2-2	.	TGTGCCAGCAGCTTGGTGGGGCAGGCGAGGACCGGGGAGCTGTTTTTT	CASSLVGQARTGELFF
TRBV5-6	TRBD2	TRBJ2-3	.	TGTGCCAGCAGAGCTAGCGGTACAGATACGCAGTATTTT	CASRASGTDTQYF
TRBV2	TRBD2	TRBJ2-1	.	TGTGCCAGCAAGACTAGCGGGAGTCGGAATGAGCAGTTCTTC	CASKTSGSRNEQFF
TRBV27	.	TRBJ2-6	.	TGTGCCAGCAGGCTACAACCCCTGGGCGGGGCCAACGTCCTGACTTTC	CASRLQPLGGANVLTF
TRBV19	TRBD2	TRBJ2-7	.	TGTGCCAGTAGTATAGTGGCGGGAGACTCCTACGAGCAGTACTTC	CASSIVAGDSYEQYF
TRBV7-8	.	TRBJ1-2	.	TGTGCCAGCAGCGTACAGGGACCCGGTGGCTACACCTTC	CASSVQGPGGYTF
TRBV5-1	.	TRBJ2-1	.	TGCGCCAGCGCACGGGGTAACTACAATGAGCAGTTCTTC	CASARGNYNEQFF
TRBV4-1	TRBD1	TRBJ1-2	.	TGCGCCAGCAGCCATCTGGACAGGGCCCAAACCTTC	CASSHLDRAQTF
TRBV27	.	TRBJ1-1	.	TGTGCCAGCAGTTCCCGGGGAGATTTGGAAGCTTTCTTT	CASSSRGDLEAFF
TRBV28	TRBD1	TRBJ2-5	.	TGTGCCGGTAAAGGGGGCGCGAGCGGAGAGACCCAGTACTTC	CAGKGGASGETQYF
TRBV4-2	.	TRBJ1-2	.	TGTGCCAGCAGCCAAGTTAGGACAGACACTAACTATGGCTACACCTTC	CASSQVRTDTNYGYTF
TRBV9	TRBD2	TRBJ2-3	.	TGTGCCAGCAGCGTAGTCGGACTAGAGACAGATACGCAGTATTTT	CASSVVGLETDTQYF
TRBV7-3	TRBD1	TRBJ2-3	.	TGTGCCAGCAGCTTAGTGATCGGACAGGGGGCGCAGTATTTT	CASSLVIGQGAQYF